This entry features one T cell receptor beta chain sequence. The data belong to a study of blood T cell repertoires in COVID-19. Study as a whole: From T cells, B-cell-depleted T cells, or PBMCs came the material, which was cDNA or gDNA.

Libraries were prepared by immunoSEQ multiplex PCR; TCRdb keeps only in-frame clonotypes and omits some of them. The repertoire holds 350,000 to 500,000 clones, with roughly 90% as singletons. There are 16 residues in the CDR3. Germline-derived CDR1 and CDR2 are LNHDA and SQIVND (reference sequence). The ends lost 0 bases at V and 9 bases at J; junction bases unmatched: 6. Enrolled through a virtual design, the participants were between roughly 18 and 100 years of age and came from 24 US areas. All exposed participants met a person with COVID-19 within 2 weeks before entering the study. The rearrangement joins TRBV19 to TRBJ1-6, with 9 bases that match TRBD1. Sequencing was performed on PBMCs or T cells enriched from blood (not recorded which). The sequence came from a woman in her late teens or twenties who had been exposed to COVID-19. The CDR3 region is CASSIDFRDRVSPLHF. CDR3 DNA: TGTGCCAGTAGTATAGACTTCCGGGACAGGGTTTCACCCCTCCACTTT.